This T cell receptor (beta chain) was documented in a study of cytomegalovirus exposure and HLA in healthy donors. It was with 60 Vbeta and 13 Jbeta primers that the PCR ran. Only in-frame clones appear in the TCRdb table, and some are missing; sequencing was by immunoSEQ multiplex PCR. This table has about 160,000 clones, roughly 80% appearing once. Germline V gene lookup returns CDR1 GTSNPN and CDR2 SVGIG (reference sequence). V was pared by 5 bases and J by 5 bases, with 16 bases between. CDR3 length: 13 amino acids. Notes on this clone: Its antigen is not identified.

Study findings and constraints: Being productive about 87% or about 30% of the time was typical of most TCR beta V segments in an earlier analysis. DRB1 had the most TCR associations and HLA-C the fewest, a later analysis found, with rates varying by HLA locus.

V and J are TRBV30 and TRBJ2-7; possible D gene TRBD1, 6 bases. Sample: PBMCs. This receptor was taken from a man aged 25-40 years in good health and CMV-seronegative. The CDR3 reads CAWHRQGFDEQYF. The DNA of the CDR3 is TGTGCCTGGCATAGGCAGGGGTTTGACGAGCAGTACTTC.